A single sample gave rise to the 18 T cell receptor beta chains below, sequenced in a study of cytomegalovirus exposure and HLA in healthy donors. TCRdb's copy holds only in-frame clones and misses some; the assay was immunoSEQ multiplex PCR. The table shows 150,000 to 250,000 clones, with approximately 80% occurring only once. The sequencing input was PBMCs. The receptors shown here come from a woman in her twenties or thirties in good health and CMV-seropositive.

The V call is TRBV30, the J call TRBJ2-7, with D tentatively TRBD2 (6 bases). Germline CDR1 GTSNPN, CDR2 SVGIG (reference sequence). V lost 0 bases and J 2 bases, leaving 11 bases between the germline ends. The CDR3 runs to 14 residues. The CDR3 is CAWSVGWGAYEQYF. CDR3 coding DNA: TGTGCCTGGAGTGTAGGATGGGGGGCCTACGAGCAGTACTTC.

A remark on this clone: Its ends do not fully match the called genes, so a read error is possible. The chain uses TRBV28 and TRBJ2-7; perhaps TRBD2 as D (6 bases). The CDR3 has 11 residues. CDR1 and CDR2 from the germline V gene are MDHEN and SYDVKM. CDR3 nucleotide sequence: TGTGCCAGCAGTTACAGCGGTGGGAGGCACTTC. Translating it yields CASSYSGGRHF.

The J gene is TRBJ2-1, the V gene TRBV6-5, with 7 bases that match TRBD1. V gave up 5 bases and J gave up 5 bases; unmatched junction bases: 3. The CDR3 runs 13 residues. Germline CDR1 and CDR2: MNHEY and SVGAGI. CDR3 nucleotide sequence: TGTGCCAGCAGTAGGGACAGCAACAATGAGCAGTTCTTC. Translated: CASSRDSNNEQFF.

This clone was seen a few times. The chain employs TRBV5-1 and TRBJ1-2; TRBD1 aligns across 7 bases. The CDR3 extends over 17 amino acids. The V gene's germline CDR1 is SGHRS and CDR2 YFSETQ. V trimming: 3 bases; J trimming: 0 bases; junction bases outside the gene matches: 11. In DNA form, the CDR3 reads TGCGCCAGCAGCTCTGGGACAGCCAGCTTAGCTAACTATGGCTACACCTTC. Protein product: CASSSGTASLANYGYTF.

The chain carries TRBV6-6 and TRBJ2-2; possibly TRBD1 for D (5 bases). The CDR3 has 14 residues. V was pared by 4 bases and J by 7 bases, with 13 bases between. Germline-derived CDR1 and CDR2 are MNHNY and SVGAGI (reference sequence). The CDR3 here is CASSFQGGGGELFF. The CDR3 DNA follows: TGTGCCAGCAGTTTCCAGGGTGGTGGCGGGGAGCTGTTTTTT.

The chain employs TRBV29-1 and TRBJ2-7, with 10 bases fitting TRBD1. This CDR3 has 12 residues. Germline-derived CDR1 and CDR2 are SQVTM and ANQGSEA. Trimming cost V 7 bases and J 4 bases; bases outside gene matches: 4. DNA for the CDR3: TGCAGCGGACGGGACAGGGGTTACGAGCAGTACTTC. This encodes CSGRDRGYEQYF.

The chain combines TRBV7-6 with TRBJ2-5; TRBD1 matches at 7 bases. Trimming at V came to 4 bases and at J to 5 bases, leaving 4 bases not matched to a gene. Germline V gene data show CDR1 as SGHVS and CDR2 as FNYEAQ. The CDR3 has 13 amino acids. DNA of the CDR3: TGTGCCAGCAGCTACGACAGGGTGGAGACCCAGTACTTC. It encodes CASSYDRVETQYF.

V and J are TRBV2 and TRBJ2-1; D is undetermined. Trimming shortened V by 6 bases and J by 6 bases, and 12 bases separated the two germline ends. The CDR3 consists of 13 residues. The germline V gene has CDR1 SNHLY and CDR2 FYNNEI. The CDR3 region has the DNA TGTGCCAGCAGACTAATTCCGGCCAATGAGCAGTTCTTC. Encoded protein: CASRLIPANEQFF.

This clone came up once. The rearrangement links TRBV7-2 to TRBJ1-1; D gene ambiguous. Trimming took 2 bases from V and 3 from J, leaving 10 bases between them. There are 14 residues in the CDR3. Per the germline V gene, CDR1 is SGHTA and CDR2 is FQGNSA. CDR3: CASSLNWRDTEAFF. The CDR3 nucleotides read TGTGCCAGCAGCTTAAATTGGAGGGACACTGAAGCTTTCTTT.

The chain has TRBV6-6 and TRBJ2-4; D is perhaps TRBD2 (6 bases). The CDR3 runs to 14 residues. V was shortened by 8 bases and J by 5 bases, with 16 bases between the two germline ends. The V gene's germline CDR1 is MNHNY and CDR2 SVGAGI (reference sequence). The CDR3 region has the DNA TGTGCCAGCGGATCTCTAGGCGGGGAAAACATTCAGTACTTC. The encoded protein is CASGSLGGENIQYF.

The CDR3 sequence: CASSLRGKSNEQFF. In DNA, the CDR3 is TGTGCCAGCAGCTTAAGAGGAAAAAGCAATGAGCAGTTCTTC. The chain is built from TRBV7-9 and TRBJ2-1; D not resolved. The CDR3 has 14 residues. Germline V gene sequence: CDR1 SEHNR, CDR2 FQNEAQ (reference sequence). Trimming cost V 2 bases and J 6 bases, with 11 bases left between them.

J is TRBJ2-3 and V is TRBV15; tentatively, D is TRBD1 (5 bases). Trimming removed 1 base at V and 1 base at J, with 9 bases between. Germline V gene data show CDR1 as LNHNV and CDR2 as YYDKDF (reference sequence). There are 15 residues in the CDR3. CDR3 region: CATSRAGRGTDTQYF. The CDR3 bases are TGTGCCACCAGCAGAGCGGGCAGGGGCACAGATACGCAGTATTTT.

This clone was counted only a few times. This chain uses TRBV5-6 with TRBJ1-2, with D unresolved. Germline V CDR1 and CDR2: SGHDT, YYEEEE. V gave up 4 bases and J gave up 5 bases, with 15 bases separating them. The CDR3 runs 14 residues. CDR3 DNA sequence: TGTGCCAGCAGCCTGAGGGTCAGTTTATATGGCTACACCTTC. It yields the protein CASSLRVSLYGYTF.

This chain joins TRBV2 and TRBJ1-3, with TRBD1 matching over 8 bases. V lost 5 bases and J lost 6; bases outside the gene matches: 3. CDR1 and CDR2 (germline): SNHLY, FYNNEI. There are 13 residues in the CDR3. CDR3 loop: CASSPTGVNTIYF. The CDR3 DNA follows: TGTGCCAGCAGTCCGACAGGGGTAAACACCATATATTTT.

V is TRBV11-2 and J is TRBJ2-7, with D perhaps TRBD2 (6 bases). The CDR3 covers 12 residues. From germline, CDR1 is SGHAT and CDR2 FQNNGV. Trimming stripped 5 bases from V and 3 bases from J, with 8 bases between. In DNA form, the CDR3 reads TGTGCCAGCAGCCTGGAGGGCTACGAGCAGTACTTC. Protein sequence: CASSLEGYEQYF.

The chain has TRBV15 and TRBJ2-1; 10 nucleotides line up with TRBD2. Germline V gives CDR1 LNHNV, CDR2 YYDKDF (reference sequence). V lost 3 bases, J lost 8 bases, and 10 bases stayed unmatched. This CDR3 has 16 residues. Here the CDR3 DNA reads TGTGCCACCAGCAGGGGGTCGAGCGGGAGGGTCCATGAGCAGTTCTTC. It specifies CATSRGSSGRVHEQFF.

For the CDR3, the DNA is TGCAGGCCTTTGCCCTTGCCCGGGACTAGGCGAAAGACCCAGTACTTC. This gives the protein CRPLPLPGTRRKTQYF. V and J are TRBV29-1 and TRBJ2-5; the match to TRBD2 covers 8 bases. CDR1 is SQVTM and CDR2 is ANQGSEA in the germline V gene. The CDR3 totals 16 residues.

The chain employs TRBV11-2 and TRBJ2-1; 11 bases are shared with TRBD2. This CDR3 has 17 residues. J lost 4 bases, V lost 2 bases, and 7 bases had no gene match. CDR1 and CDR2 (germline): SGHAT, FQNNGV. CDR3 nucleotides: TGTGCCAGCAGCTTAACCGGGACTAGCGGACCTTACAATGAGCAGTTCTTC. Protein sequence: CASSLTGTSGPYNEQFF.